This T cell receptor (beta chain) was found in a study of T cell changes during pregnancy in multiple sclerosis. Sequencing used immunoSEQ multiplex PCR; TCRdb keeps in-frame clones, though not all of them. The table shows about 23,000 clones, with roughly nine tenths occurring only once. This CDR3 has 16 amino acids. Trimming cost V 5 bases and J 7 bases; bases outside gene matches: 13. Germline loops: CDR1 PRHDT, CDR2 FYEKMQ (reference sequence). The sample in question was CD8+ T cells from peripheral blood mononuclear cells, obtained after pregnancy. This receptor was identified in a female donor with multiple sclerosis, enrolled in a pregnancy study. The genes are TRBV13 and TRBJ2-1; 8 nucleotides line up with TRBD2. CDR3 residues: CASSPSQAGVGNEQFF. The CDR3 coding sequence is TGTGCCAGCAGCCCCAGCCAAGCGGGAGTGGGGAATGAGCAGTTCTTC.